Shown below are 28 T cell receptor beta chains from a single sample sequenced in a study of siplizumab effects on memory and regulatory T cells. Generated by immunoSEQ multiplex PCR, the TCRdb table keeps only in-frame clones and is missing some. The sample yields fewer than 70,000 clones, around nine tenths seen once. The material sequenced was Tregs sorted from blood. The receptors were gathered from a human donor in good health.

CDR3 bases: TGTGCCAGCTCACCACAAGCGGGAGGGCCATTAGGCGAGCAGTACTTC. Translating gives CASSPQAGGPLGEQYF. The rearrangement joins TRBV18 to TRBJ2-7, with TRBD2 matching 10 bases. The CDR3 contains 16 residues. Germline CDR1 reads KGHSH; CDR2 reads LQKENI. After removal of 1 base from V and 6 bases from J, the junction contained 9 bases not matched to a gene.

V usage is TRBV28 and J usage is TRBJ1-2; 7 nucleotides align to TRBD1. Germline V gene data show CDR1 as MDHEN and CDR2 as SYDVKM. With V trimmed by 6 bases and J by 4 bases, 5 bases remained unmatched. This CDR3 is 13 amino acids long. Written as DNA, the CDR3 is TGTGCCAGCAGGGGTTCAGGGGGCTATGGCTACACCTTC. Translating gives CASRGSGGYGYTF.

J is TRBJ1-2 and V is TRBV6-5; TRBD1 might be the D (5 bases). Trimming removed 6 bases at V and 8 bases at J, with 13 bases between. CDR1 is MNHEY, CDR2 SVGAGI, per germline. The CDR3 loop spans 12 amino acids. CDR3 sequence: CASSRGAAGYTF. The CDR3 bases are TGTGCCAGCAGCCGTGGGGCCGCCGGCTACACCTTC.

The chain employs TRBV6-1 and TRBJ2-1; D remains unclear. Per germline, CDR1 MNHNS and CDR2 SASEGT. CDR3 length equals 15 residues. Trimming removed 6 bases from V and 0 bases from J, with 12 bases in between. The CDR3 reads CASRGGRSSYNEQFF. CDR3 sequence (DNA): TGTGCCAGCAGGGGTGGGCGGAGCTCCTACAATGAGCAGTTCTTC.

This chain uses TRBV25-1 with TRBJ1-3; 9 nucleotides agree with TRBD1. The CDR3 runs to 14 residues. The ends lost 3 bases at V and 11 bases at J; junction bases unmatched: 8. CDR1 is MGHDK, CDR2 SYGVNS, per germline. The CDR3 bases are TGTGCCAGCAGTGAGTCGGGACAGGGAGTCTCCATATATTTT. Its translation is CASSESGQGVSIYF.

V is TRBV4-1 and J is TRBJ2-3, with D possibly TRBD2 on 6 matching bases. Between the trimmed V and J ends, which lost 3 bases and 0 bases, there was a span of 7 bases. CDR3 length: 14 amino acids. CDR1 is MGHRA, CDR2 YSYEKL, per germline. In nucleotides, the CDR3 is TGCGCCAGCAGCCATCGGGGGAGCACAGATACGCAGTATTTT. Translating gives CASSHRGSTDTQYF.

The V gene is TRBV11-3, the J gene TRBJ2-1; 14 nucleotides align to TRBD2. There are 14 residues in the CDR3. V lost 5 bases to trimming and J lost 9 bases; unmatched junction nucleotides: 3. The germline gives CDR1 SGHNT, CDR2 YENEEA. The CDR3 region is CASSTGLAGGEQFF. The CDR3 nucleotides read TGTGCCAGCAGCACAGGACTAGCGGGAGGTGAGCAGTTCTTC.

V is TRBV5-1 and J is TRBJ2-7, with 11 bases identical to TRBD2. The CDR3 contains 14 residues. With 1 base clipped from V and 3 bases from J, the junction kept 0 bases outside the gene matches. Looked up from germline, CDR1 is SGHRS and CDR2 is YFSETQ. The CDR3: CASSLTSGSYEQYF. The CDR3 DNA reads TGCGCCAGCAGCTTGACTAGCGGGAGCTACGAGCAGTACTTC.

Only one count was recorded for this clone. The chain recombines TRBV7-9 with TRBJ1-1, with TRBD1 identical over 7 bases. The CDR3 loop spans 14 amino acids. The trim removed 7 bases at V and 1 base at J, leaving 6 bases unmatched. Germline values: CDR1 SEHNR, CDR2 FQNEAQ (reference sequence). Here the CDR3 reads CASIMGQTNTEAFF. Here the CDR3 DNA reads TGTGCCAGCATCATGGGACAGACGAACACTGAAGCTTTCTTT.

In DNA, the CDR3 is TGCGCCAGCAGCTTGTTAGGCGGAACTGGTGACACCGGGGAGCTGTTTTTT. Translating it yields CASSLLGGTGDTGELFF. This chain connects TRBV5-1 to TRBJ2-2; D unclear. The CDR3 loop spans 17 amino acids. Looked up from germline, CDR1 is SGHRS and CDR2 is YFSETQ. V shed 1 base and J shed 3 bases, with 16 bases lying between them.

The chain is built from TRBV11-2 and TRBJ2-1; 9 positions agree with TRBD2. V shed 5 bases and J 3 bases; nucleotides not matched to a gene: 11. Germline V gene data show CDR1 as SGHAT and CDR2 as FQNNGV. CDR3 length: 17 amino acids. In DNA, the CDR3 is TGTGCCAGCAGCCCTAGTCCCGGACTAGCGTACTACAATGAGCAGTTCTTC. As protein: CASSPSPGLAYYNEQFF.

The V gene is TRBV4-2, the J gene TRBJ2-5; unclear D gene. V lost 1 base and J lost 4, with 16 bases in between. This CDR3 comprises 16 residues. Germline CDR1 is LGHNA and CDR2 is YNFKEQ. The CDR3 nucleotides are TGTGCCAGCAGCCAAGGCCACCGCCAGGCCCTAGAGACCCAGTACTTC. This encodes CASSQGHRQALETQYF.

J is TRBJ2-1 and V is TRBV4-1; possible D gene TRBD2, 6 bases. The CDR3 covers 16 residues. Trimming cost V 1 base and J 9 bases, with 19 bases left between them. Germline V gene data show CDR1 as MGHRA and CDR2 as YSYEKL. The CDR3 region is CASSQAPTFVGGEQFF. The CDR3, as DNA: TGCGCCAGCAGCCAAGCACCCACCTTTGTGGGGGGTGAGCAGTTCTTC.

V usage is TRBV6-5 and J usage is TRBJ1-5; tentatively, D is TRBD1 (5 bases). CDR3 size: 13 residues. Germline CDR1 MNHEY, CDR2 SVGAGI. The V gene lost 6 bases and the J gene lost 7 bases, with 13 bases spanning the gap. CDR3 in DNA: TGTGCCAGCAGGCGGGGGGTGGGACAGCCCCAGCATTTT. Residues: CASRRGVGQPQHF.

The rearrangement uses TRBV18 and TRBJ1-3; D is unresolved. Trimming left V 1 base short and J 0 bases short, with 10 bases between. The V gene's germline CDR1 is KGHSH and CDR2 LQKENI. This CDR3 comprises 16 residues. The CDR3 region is CASSPLNGFSGNTIYF. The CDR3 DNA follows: TGTGCCAGCTCACCACTCAACGGCTTCTCTGGAAACACCATATATTTT.

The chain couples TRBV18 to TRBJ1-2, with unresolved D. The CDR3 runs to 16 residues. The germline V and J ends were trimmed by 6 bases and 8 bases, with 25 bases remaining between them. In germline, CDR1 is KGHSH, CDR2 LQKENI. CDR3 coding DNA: TGTGCCAGCTCGCCATTACTGGGAGGGAACACCTTCGGCTACACCTTC. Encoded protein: CASSPLLGGNTFGYTF.

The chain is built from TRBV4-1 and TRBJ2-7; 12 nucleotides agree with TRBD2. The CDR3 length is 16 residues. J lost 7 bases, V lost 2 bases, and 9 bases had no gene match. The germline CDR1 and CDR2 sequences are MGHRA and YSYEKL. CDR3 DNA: TGCGCCAGCAGCCAATTACTAGCGGGGGGTTCGGGGGAGCAGTACTTC. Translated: CASSQLLAGGSGEQYF.

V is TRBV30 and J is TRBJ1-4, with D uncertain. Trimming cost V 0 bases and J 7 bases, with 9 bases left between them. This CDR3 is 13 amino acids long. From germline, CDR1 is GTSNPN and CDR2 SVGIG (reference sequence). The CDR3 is CAWSVQSGEKLFF. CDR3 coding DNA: TGTGCCTGGAGTGTCCAGAGCGGTGAAAAACTGTTTTTT.

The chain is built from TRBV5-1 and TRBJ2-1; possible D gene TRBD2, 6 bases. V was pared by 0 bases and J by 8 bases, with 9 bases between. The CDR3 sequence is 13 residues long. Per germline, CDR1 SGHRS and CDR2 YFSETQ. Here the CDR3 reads CASSLGRGDEQFF. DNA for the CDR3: TGCGCCAGCAGCTTGGGGAGGGGAGATGAGCAGTTCTTC.

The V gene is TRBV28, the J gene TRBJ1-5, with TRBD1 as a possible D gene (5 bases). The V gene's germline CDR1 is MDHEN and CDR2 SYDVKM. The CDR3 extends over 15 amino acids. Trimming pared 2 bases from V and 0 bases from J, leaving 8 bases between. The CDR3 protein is CASSLKGYSNQPQHF. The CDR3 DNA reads TGTGCCAGCAGTTTAAAGGGGTATAGCAATCAGCCCCAGCATTTT.

The CDR3 loop reads CASSPPGQSYGYTF. The CDR3 bases are TGTGCCAGCAGCCCCCCCGGGCAGAGCTATGGCTACACCTTC. J is TRBJ1-2 and V is TRBV9; D unclear. V shed 4 bases and J shed 4 bases, with 14 bases lying between them. The CDR3 has 14 residues. Germline V CDR1 and CDR2: SGDLS, YYNGEE. Full variable domain (outside the CDR3, taken from reference TRBV9 and TRBJ1-2): DSGVTQTPKHLITATGQRVTLRCSPRSGDLSVYWYQQSLDQGLQFLIQYYNGEERAKGNILERFSAQQFPDLHSELNLSSLELGDSALYFCASSPPGQSYGYTFGSGTRLTVV.

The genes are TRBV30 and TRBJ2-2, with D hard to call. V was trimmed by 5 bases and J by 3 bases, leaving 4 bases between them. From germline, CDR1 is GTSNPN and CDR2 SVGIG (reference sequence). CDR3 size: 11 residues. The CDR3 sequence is CAWGYTGELFF. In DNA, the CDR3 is TGTGCCTGGGGATACACCGGGGAGCTGTTTTTT.

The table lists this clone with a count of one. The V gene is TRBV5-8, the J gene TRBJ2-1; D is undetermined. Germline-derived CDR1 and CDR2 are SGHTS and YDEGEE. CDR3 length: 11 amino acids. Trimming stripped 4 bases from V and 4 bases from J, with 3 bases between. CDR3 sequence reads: CASSRYNEQFF. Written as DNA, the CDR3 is TGTGCCAGCAGCCGTTACAATGAGCAGTTCTTC.

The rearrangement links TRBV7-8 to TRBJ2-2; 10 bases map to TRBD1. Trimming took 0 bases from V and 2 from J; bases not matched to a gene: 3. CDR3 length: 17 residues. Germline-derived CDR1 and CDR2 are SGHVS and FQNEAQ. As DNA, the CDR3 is TGTGCCAGCAGCTTAGCACGGACAGGGGGAAACACCGGGGAGCTGTTTTTT. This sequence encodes CASSLARTGGNTGELFF.

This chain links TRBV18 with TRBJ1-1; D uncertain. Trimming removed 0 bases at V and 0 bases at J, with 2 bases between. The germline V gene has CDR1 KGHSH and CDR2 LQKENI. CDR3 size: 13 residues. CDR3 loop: CASSPPVNTEAFF. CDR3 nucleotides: TGTGCCAGCTCACCACCGGTGAACACTGAAGCTTTCTTT.

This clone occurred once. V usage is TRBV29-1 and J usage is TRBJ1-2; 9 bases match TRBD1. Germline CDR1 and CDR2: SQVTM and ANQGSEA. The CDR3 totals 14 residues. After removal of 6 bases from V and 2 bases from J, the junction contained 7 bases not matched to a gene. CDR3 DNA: TGCAGCGTGAGACAGGGGGACGGAAACTATGGCTACACCTTC. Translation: CSVRQGDGNYGYTF.

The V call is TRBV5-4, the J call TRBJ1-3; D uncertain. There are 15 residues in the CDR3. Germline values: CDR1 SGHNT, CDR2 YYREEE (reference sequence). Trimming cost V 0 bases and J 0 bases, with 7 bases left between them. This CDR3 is CASSLDRNSGNTIYF. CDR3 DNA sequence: TGTGCCAGCAGCTTGGACAGAAACTCTGGAAACACCATATATTTT.

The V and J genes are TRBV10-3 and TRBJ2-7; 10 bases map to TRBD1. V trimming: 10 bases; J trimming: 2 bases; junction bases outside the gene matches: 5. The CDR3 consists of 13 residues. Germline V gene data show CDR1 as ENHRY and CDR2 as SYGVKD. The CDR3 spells CASGTGDTYEQYF. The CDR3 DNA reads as TGTGCCAGTGGGACAGGGGACACCTACGAGCAGTACTTC.